A selection of T cell receptor beta chains follows, all from one sample in a study of T cell responses to AZD1222 COVID-19 vaccine. Sequencing was performed with immunoSEQ multiplex PCR; in TCRdb, only in-frame clones are kept and a portion is missing. The sample carries approximately 160,000 clones, under 95% recorded once. The sequencing here drew on peripheral blood, taken 28 days after the second AZD1222 dose. The receptors here all came from an adult who received the AZD1222 COVID-19 vaccine. CDR3s leave out the opening cysteine and the closing phenylalanine or tryptophan. A D gene is named only where the DNA matches it firmly.

v_call	cdr3_length	d_call	cdr3_aa
TRBV7-3	13	-	ASRPTSWGTGELF
TRBV3-1/TRBV3-2	14	TRBD2	ASSRPSGSMGNEQF
TRBV5-1	13	TRBD1	ASSLLQGSTGELF
TRBV4-3	14	TRBD1	ASSQAAPYRGREAF
TRBV6-5	13	TRBD1	ASTFGTALTDTQY
TRBV7-9	14	TRBD2	ASSPKTSGEYNEQF
TRBV28	9	-	ASSAYYEQY
TRBV28	14	-	ASSPVDGREERREF
TRBV30	12	-	AWNRDVVWTEAF
TRBV7-3	13	-	ASSNLQGGKDTQY
TRBV7-9	12	-	ASSLLTGRTEAF
TRBV11-2	16	TRBD1	ASSGAGGQGEGEETQY
TRBV29-1	9	-	SVESYNEQF
TRBV5-1	12	TRBD1	ASSLGTGTYGYT
TRBV4-3	16	-	ASSRFGLAFSNTGELF
TRBV3-1/TRBV3-2	15	TRBD2	ASSLRTSGSSYNEQF
TRBV7-9	10	-	ASSRSTDTQY
TRBV2	12	-	ASSLQGADYGYT
TRBV3-1/TRBV3-2	13	-	ASSHAQGANEKLF
TRBV5-1	11	-	ASSPGTNYGYT
TRBV21-1	14	-	ASSKGSQRSGNTIY
TRBV3-1/TRBV3-2	11	-	ASSGDGGKGYT
TRBV13	17	-	ASSLLNVGGRRNTGELF
TRBV10-3	10	-	AIRPENTEAF
TRBV28	12	-	ASSLSGPAYEQY
TRBV5-4	12	TRBD1	ASSSQGGNQPQH
TRBV2	13	-	ASKPGTSLSYEQY
TRBV27	17	-	ASSLEYSAGTWVNQPQH
TRBV7-6	13	TRBD1	ASSAKDRVYYEQY
TRBV5-6	14	-	ASSLTGIKANYGYT
TRBV27	13	TRBD2	ASSQGLAPTGELF
TRBV5-1	12	-	ASSTRDTSYEQY
TRBV7-2	13	-	ASSLGGQIADTQY
TRBV28	12	TRBD1	ASSSGTVKSEQY
TRBV7-2	12	-	ASSPIWNTGELF
TRBV3-1/TRBV3-2	13	-	ASSPSPIGTDTQY
TRBV5-1	14	-	ASSLDRGSSYNEQF
TRBV5-4	11	TRBD1	ASRFDRGETQY
TRBV30	12	TRBD2	AWSRVAGFYEQY
TRBV6-5	13	-	ASNAGSQIKETQY
TRBV28	11	-	ASRGGGTRELF
TRBV2	9	-	AIVGYNEQF
TRBV6-5	12	-	ASSKQPHLHIQY
TRBV7-9	17	TRBD1	ASSSQTGGVPLLINEQY
TRBV6-4	12	-	ASSDGSGTDTQY
TRBV5-1	10	-	ASSLDRIEAF
TRBV28	13	TRBD1	ASSNRDSHYNEQF
TRBV27	11	-	ASSFVGADTQY
TRBV6-1	16	TRBD2	ASSERSVSSGRANEQF
TRBV5-1	14	TRBD2	ASSSGLAPSNDEQY